The rows below give T cell receptor beta chains drawn from one sample of a study of technical replicates of blood from a handful of donors. Assay used: immunoSEQ multiplex PCR; TCRdb lists only in-frame clones, some missing. The sample includes tens of thousands of clones, roughly 98% of them seen just once. Sequencing was done on a sample of T cells isolated from PBMCs. All receptors derive from a human donor in good health. The conserved cysteine and the conserved F or W are not part of the CDR3 here. Clone size is given for some rows only: seen once, a few or many times, or a class if the clone is expanded.

TRBV13 - ASSIRDRGAEKLF
TRBV5-1 - ASSLGGENEAF
TRBV6-5 once ASSYHGTAYTDTQY
TRBV29-1 - SVVAVSGNTIY
TRBV4-1 - ASSPTVRAHYGYT
TRBV5-8 - ASSPYRGLLNTEAF
TRBV27 - ASSSSPGGSYGYT
TRBV9 - ASSAGTGELF
TRBV19 - ASRPYRDSDGYT
TRBV6-5 once ASSSLTGQGNEKLF
TRBV28 - ASSDGGGSQPQH
TRBV28 - ASSLGQGVIMGEAF
TRBV7-9 once ASSFSGDQPQH
TRBV6-4 - AYAPPRSEQY
TRBV7-6 - ASSLVRNTGELF
TRBV7-8 - ASRPYREIETQY
TRBV10-3 - ASQLGLRKWETQY
TRBV6-1 - ASLAETTTYEQY
TRBV6-6 once ASDSGTKYEQY
TRBV19 - ASSGFRDRGNGYT
TRBV5-6 - ASSLRRGHQPQH
TRBV9 - ASSAGLAGVEQF
TRBV27 - ASSSLDSQETQY
TRBV5-1 - ASSLFGQGTDTQY
TRBV5-1 - ASSLGDRIYNEQF
TRBV5-6 - ASSFGGGPVANEKLF
TRBV15 - ATKLAASYNEQF
TRBV11-3 - ASSPRTGDWTEAF
TRBV4-1 - ASSPSTSAYYEQY
TRBV6-5 - ASSYSDHRETGGYT
TRBV6-1 once ASGDRGYEQY
TRBV5-8 - ASSLGDRGRNEQF
TRBV7-2 - ASSSRSGTQY
TRBV7-9 - ASSLRGFLSEQY
TRBV6-5 - ASRTGTSATGELF
TRBV30 - AWNQYPFIEMNTEAF